Included here is one T cell receptor (beta chain) sequence, with context. The sample is drawn from a study of CD8 T cells in Susac syndrome. About the study: Patients with Susac syndrome were therapy-naive, taking corticosteroids, with some also receiving intravenous immunoglobulin, or taking intravenous immunoglobulin alone at the time their blood was drawn.

Random hexamers primed reverse transcription of roughly 0.5 to 1 ug RNA. In TCRdb, the immunoSEQ multiplex PCR reads were re-called with MiXCR into one record per CDR3 protein. Of about 240,000 distinct CDR3 sequences listed, almost 97% are singletons. The germline CDR1 and CDR2 sequences are LGHDT and YNNKEL (reference sequence). The CDR3 runs to 13 residues. V was pared by 4 bases and J by 3 bases, with 10 bases between. Sequences were obtained from CD4+ T cells from PBMCs. The chain combines TRBV3-1 with TRBJ2-7, with a weak D call TRBD2 (6 bases). This TCR was sampled from a human donor with Susac syndrome. The CDR3 here is CASSPASVYEQYF. The CDR3 nucleotides read TGTGCCAGCAGCCCGGCTAGCGTCTACGAGCAGTACTTC.